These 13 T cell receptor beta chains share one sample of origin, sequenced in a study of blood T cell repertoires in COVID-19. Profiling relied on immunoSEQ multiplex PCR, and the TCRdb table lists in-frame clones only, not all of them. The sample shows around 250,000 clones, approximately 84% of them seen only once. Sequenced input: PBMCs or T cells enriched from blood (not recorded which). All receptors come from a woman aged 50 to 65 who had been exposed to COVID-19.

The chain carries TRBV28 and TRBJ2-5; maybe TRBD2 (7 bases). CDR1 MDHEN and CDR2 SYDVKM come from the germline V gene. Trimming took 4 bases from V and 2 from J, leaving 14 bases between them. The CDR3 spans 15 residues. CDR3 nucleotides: TGTGCCAGCAGTTCTCTGGGGGGGGCTCAAGAGACCCAGTACTTC. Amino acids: CASSSLGGAQETQYF.

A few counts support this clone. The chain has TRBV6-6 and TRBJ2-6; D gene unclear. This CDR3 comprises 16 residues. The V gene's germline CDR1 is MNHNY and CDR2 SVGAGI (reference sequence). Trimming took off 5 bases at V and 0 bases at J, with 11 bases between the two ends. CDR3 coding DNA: TGTGCCAGCAGTCGAGCGTCTATCTCTGGGGCCAACGTCCTGACTTTC. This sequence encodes CASSRASISGANVLTF.

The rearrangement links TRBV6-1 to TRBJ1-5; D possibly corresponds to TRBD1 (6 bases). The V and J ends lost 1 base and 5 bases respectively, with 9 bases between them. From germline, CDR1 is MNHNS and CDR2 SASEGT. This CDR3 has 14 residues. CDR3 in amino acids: CASSEGAGDQPQHF. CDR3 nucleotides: TGTGCCAGCAGTGAAGGAGCAGGGGATCAGCCCCAGCATTTT.

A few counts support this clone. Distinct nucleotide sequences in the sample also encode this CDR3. Here the CDR3 reads CASSQVRFYEQYF. For the CDR3, the DNA is TGTGCCAGCAGCCAAGTGCGGTTCTACGAGCAGTACTTC. V and J are TRBV14 and TRBJ2-7; no reliable D call. Germline-derived CDR1 and CDR2 are SGHDN and FVKESK. Between the trimmed V and J ends, which lost 1 base and 3 bases, there was a span of 7 bases. The CDR3 is 13 residues long.

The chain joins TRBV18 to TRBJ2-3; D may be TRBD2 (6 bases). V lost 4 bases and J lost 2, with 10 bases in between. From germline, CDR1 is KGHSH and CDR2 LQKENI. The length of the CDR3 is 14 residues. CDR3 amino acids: CASSLAGFTDTQYF. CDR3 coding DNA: TGTGCCAGCTCACTGGCGGGGTTCACAGATACGCAGTATTTT.

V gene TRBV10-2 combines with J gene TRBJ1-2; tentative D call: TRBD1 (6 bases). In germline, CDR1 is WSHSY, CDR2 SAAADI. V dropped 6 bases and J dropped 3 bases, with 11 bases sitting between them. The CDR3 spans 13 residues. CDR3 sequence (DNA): TGCGCCAGCAGACAGGGTAGCTACTATGGCTACACCTTC. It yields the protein CASRQGSYYGYTF.

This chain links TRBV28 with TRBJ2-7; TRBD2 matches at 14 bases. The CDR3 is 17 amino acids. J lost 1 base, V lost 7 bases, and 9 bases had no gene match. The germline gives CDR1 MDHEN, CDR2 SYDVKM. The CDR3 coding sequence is TGTGCCAGCACCCGGACTAGCGGGGGGAATTTTTCCTACGAGCAGTACTTC. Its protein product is CASTRTSGGNFSYEQYF. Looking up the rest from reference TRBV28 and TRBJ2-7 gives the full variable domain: DVKVTQSSRYLVKRTGEKVFLECVQDMDHENMFWYRQDPGLGLRLIYFSYDVKMKEKGDIPEGYSVSREKKERFSLILESASTNQTSMYLCASTRTSGGNFSYEQYFGPGTRLTVT.

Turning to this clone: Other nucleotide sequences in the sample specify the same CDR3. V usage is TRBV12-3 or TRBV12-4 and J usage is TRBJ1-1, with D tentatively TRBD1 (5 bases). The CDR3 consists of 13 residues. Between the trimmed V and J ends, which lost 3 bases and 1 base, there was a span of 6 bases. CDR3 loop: CASSLGGNTEAFF. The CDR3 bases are TGTGCCAGCAGTTTGGGGGGGAACACTGAAGCTTTCTTT.

DNA of the CDR3: TGTGCCATCGCCGGGACAGGGGTAGATGGGGAGCTGTTTTTT. Translating it yields CAIAGTGVDGELFF. The V call is TRBV10-3, the J call TRBJ2-2, with 10 bases fitting TRBD1. CDR1 and CDR2 from the germline V gene are ENHRY and SYGVKD. The CDR3 is 14 amino acids. V shed 8 bases and J 8 bases; nucleotides not matched to a gene: 8.

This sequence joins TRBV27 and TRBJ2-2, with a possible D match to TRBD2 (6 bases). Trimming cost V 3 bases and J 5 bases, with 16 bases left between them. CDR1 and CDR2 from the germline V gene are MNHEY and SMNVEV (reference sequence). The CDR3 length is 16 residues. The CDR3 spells CASSLSGTRGTGELFF. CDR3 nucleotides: TGTGCCAGCAGTTTGTCAGGGACTCGAGGTACCGGGGAGCTGTTTTTT.

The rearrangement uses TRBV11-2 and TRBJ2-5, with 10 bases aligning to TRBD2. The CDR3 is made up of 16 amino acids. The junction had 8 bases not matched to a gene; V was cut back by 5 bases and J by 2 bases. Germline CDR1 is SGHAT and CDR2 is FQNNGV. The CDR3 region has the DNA TGTGCCAGCAGCCCAAGTCGGACTAGCGGACAAGAGACCCAGTACTTC. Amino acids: CASSPSRTSGQETQYF.

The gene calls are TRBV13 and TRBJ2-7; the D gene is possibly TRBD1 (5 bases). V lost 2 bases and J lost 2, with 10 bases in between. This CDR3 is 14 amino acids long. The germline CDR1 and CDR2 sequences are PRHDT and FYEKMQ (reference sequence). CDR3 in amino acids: CASSLRRDTYEQYF. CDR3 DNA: TGTGCCAGCAGCTTACGCAGGGATACCTACGAGCAGTACTTC.

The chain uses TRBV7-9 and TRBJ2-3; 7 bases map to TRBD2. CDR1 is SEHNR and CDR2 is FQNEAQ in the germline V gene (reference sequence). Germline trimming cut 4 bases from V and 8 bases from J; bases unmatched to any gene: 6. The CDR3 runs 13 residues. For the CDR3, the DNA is TGTGCCAGCAGCTGGAGGGGAGGGATTACGCAGTATTTT. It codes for CASSWRGGITQYF.